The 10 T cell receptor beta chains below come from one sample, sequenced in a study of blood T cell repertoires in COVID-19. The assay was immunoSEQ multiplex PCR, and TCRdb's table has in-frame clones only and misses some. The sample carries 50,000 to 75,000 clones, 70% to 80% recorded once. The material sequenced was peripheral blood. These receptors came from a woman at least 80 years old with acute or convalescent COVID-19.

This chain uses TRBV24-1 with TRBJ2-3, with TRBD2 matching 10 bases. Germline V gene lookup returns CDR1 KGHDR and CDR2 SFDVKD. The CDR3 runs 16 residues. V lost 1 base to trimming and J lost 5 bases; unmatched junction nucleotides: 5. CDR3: CATSDFLTSGRDTQYF. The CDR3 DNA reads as TGTGCCACCAGTGATTTCCTGACTAGCGGGCGAGATACGCAGTATTTT.

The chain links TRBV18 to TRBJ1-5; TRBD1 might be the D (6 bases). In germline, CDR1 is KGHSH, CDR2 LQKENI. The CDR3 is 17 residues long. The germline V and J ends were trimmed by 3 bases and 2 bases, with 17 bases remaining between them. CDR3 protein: CASSPGQGVLRNQPQHF. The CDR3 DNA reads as TGTGCCAGCTCACCGGGACAAGGGGTGCTGCGCAATCAGCCCCAGCATTTT.

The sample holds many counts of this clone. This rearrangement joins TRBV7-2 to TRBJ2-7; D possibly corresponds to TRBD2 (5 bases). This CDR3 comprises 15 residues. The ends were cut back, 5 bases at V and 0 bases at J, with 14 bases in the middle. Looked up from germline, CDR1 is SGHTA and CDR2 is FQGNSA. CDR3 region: CASSGRASYSYEQYF. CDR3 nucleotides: TGTGCCAGCAGCGGCCGGGCTAGCTACTCCTACGAGCAGTACTTC.

CDR3 DNA sequence: TGTGCCTGGGGATACCCGGGACAGGGGTACAGGAACACCATATATTTT. It is translated as CAWGYPGQGYRNTIYF. The chain recombines TRBV30 with TRBJ1-3; 10 nucleotides agree with TRBD1. This CDR3 contains 16 residues. J was trimmed by 7 bases and V by 5 bases; bases with no gene match: 14. From germline, CDR1 is GTSNPN and CDR2 SVGIG (reference sequence). Full variable domain (remainder filled in from reference TRBV30 and TRBJ1-3): SQTIHQWPATLVQPVGSPLSLECTVEGTSNPNLYWYRQAAGRGLQLLFYSVGIGQISSEVPQNLSASRPQDRQFILSSKKLLLSDSGFYLCAWGYPGQGYRNTIYFGEGSWLTVV.

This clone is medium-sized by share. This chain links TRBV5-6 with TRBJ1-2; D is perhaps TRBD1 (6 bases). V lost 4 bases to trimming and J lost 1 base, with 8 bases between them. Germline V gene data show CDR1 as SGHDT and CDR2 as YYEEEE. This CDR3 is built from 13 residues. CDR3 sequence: CASSTGLNYGYTF. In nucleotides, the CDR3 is TGTGCCAGCAGCACAGGGCTTAACTATGGCTACACCTTC.

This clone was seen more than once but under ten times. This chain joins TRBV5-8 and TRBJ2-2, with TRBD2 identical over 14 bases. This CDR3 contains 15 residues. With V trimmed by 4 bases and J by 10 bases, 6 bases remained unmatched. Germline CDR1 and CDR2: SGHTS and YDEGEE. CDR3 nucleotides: TGTGCCAGCAGCCCGGGACTAGCGGGAGTTGAGGAGCTGTTTTTT. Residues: CASSPGLAGVEELFF.

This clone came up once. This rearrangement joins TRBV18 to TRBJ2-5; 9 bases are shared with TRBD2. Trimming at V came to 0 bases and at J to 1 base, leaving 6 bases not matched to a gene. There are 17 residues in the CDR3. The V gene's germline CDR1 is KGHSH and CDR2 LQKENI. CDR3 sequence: CASSPPAAGGIQETQYF. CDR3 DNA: TGTGCCAGCTCACCACCTGCGGCGGGAGGGATCCAAGAGACCCAGTACTTC.

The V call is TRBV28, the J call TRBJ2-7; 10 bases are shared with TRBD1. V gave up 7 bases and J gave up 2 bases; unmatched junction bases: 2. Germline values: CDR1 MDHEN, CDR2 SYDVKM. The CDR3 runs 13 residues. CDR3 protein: CASTGQGAYEQYF. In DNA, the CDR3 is TGTGCCAGCACAGGACAGGGGGCCTACGAGCAGTACTTC.

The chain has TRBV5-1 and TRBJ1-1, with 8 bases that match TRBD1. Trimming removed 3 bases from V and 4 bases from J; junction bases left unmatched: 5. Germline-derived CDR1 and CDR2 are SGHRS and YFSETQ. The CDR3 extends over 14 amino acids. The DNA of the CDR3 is TGCGCCAGCAGCTCAGGGGGCGCCAGCACTGAAGCTTTCTTT. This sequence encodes CASSSGGASTEAFF.

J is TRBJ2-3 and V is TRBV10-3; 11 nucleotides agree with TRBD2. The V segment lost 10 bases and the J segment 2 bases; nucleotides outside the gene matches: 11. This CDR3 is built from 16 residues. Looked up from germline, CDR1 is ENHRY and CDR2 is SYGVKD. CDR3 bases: TGTGCCACCACCCTGGGACTAGCGGAAAACACAGATACGCAGTATTTT. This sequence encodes CATTLGLAENTDTQYF.